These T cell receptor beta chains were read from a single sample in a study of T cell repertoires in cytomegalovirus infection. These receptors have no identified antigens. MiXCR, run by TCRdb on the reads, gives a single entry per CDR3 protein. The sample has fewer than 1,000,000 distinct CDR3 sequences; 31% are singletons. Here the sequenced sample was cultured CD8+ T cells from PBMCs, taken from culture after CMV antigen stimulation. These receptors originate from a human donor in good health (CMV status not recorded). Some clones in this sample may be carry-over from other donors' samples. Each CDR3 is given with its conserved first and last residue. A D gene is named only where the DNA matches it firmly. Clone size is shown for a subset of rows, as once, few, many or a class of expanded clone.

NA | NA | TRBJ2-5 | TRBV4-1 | TGCGCCAGCAGCCAAGAAGTGATGGGATCGGCCCAGTACTTC | CASSQEVMGSAQYF
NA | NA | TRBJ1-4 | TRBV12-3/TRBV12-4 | TGTGCCAGCAGTTTAGAGGTGGTCGGTAATGAAAAACTGTTTTTT | CASSLEVVGNEKLFF
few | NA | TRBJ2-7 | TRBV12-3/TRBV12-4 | TGTGCCAGCAGTTTAAACCCTTCTAACGAGCAGTACTTC | CASSLNPSNEQYF
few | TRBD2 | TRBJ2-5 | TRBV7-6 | TGTGCCAGCAGCTTGAGTCTAGCGGGGGGGCTAGAGACCCAGTACTTC | CASSLSLAGGLETQYF
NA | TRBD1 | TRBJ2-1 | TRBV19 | TGTGCCAGTAGTATAGTCCCCCGGACAGGGGAGGGCTACAATGAGCAGTTCTTC | CASSIVPRTGEGYNEQFF
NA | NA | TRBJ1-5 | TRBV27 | TGTGCCAGCAGTTTATCTGGGGTATCGGGGGATCAGCCCCAGCATTTT | CASSLSGVSGDQPQHF
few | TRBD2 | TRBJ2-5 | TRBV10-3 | TGTGCCACTTCCGGGACTAGCGGGCAACAAGAGACCCAGTACTTC | CATSGTSGQQETQYF
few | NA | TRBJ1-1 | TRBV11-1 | TGTGCCAGCAGCTTCAGGGGTAGGACTGAAGCTTTCTTT | CASSFRGRTEAFF
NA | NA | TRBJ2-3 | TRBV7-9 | TGTGCCAGCAGCTTCGGTCCCGAGGACTTGTATACAGATACGCAGTATTTT | CASSFGPEDLYTDTQYF
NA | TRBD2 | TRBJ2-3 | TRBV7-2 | TGTGCCAGCAGCCCGACTAGCGAGGGGGGAGAAGATACGCAGTATTTT | CASSPTSEGGEDTQYF
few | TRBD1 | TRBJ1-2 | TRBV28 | TGTGCCAGCAGTCTATCAAGGACAGGGGAGGGCTATGGCTACACCTTC | CASSLSRTGEGYGYTF
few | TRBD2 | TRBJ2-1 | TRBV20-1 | TGCAGTGCTAGAGGTCCTCGGACTAGCGGGGGGGATTACAATGAGCAGTTCTTC | CSARGPRTSGGDYNEQFF
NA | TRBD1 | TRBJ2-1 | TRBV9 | TGTGCCAGCAGCGTACTACAGGGGGCAGTGATCCACAATGAGCAGTTCTTC | CASSVLQGAVIHNEQFF
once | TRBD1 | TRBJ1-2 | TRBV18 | TGTGCCAGCTCACCGGGGACAGGGGCCCGTGGCTACACCTTC | CASSPGTGARGYTF
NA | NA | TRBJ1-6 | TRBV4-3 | TGCGCCAGCAGCCATGACAGGAGCTATAATTCACCCCTCCACTTT | CASSHDRSYNSPLHF
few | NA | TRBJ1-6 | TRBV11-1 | TGTGCCAGCAGCCCCCGATCGGGGGTCGGTAATTCACCCCTCCACTTT | CASSPRSGVGNSPLHF
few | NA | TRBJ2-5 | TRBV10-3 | TGTGCCATCAGTGGAGAAGGGGAGACCCAGTACTTC | CAISGEGETQYF
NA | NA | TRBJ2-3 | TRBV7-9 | TGTGCCAGCAGCTTATTCTGGGCAAAGGCAGATACGCAGTATTTT | CASSLFWAKADTQYF
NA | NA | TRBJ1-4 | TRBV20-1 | TGCAGTGCTCAGGGCTCTCCCTATAATGAAAAACTGTTTTTT | CSAQGSPYNEKLFF
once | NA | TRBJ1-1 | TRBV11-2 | TGTGCCAGCAGCTTATCCCTGTTTGGTGAAGCTTTCTTT | CASSLSLFGEAFF
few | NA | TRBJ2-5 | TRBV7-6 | TGTGCCAGCAGCTTAGTTCCCAAGACGTTTCAAGAGACCCAGTACTTC | CASSLVPKTFQETQYF
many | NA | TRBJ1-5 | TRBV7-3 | TGTGCCAGCAGCCAAACGGGGGCTAGCAATCAGCCCCAGCATTTT | CASSQTGASNQPQHF
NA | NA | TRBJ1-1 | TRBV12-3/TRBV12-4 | TGTGCCAGCAGTTTAGGGTTTATAAACACTGAAGCTTTCTTT | CASSLGFINTEAFF
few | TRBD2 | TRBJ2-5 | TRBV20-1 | TGCAGTGCTAACGAGCGGGGGTACCAAGAGACCCAGTACTTC | CSANERGYQETQYF
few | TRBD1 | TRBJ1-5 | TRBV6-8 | TGTGCCAGCAGCCGTCCGGGACAGCAAGATTATAGCAATCAGCCCCAGCATTTT | CASSRPGQQDYSNQPQHF